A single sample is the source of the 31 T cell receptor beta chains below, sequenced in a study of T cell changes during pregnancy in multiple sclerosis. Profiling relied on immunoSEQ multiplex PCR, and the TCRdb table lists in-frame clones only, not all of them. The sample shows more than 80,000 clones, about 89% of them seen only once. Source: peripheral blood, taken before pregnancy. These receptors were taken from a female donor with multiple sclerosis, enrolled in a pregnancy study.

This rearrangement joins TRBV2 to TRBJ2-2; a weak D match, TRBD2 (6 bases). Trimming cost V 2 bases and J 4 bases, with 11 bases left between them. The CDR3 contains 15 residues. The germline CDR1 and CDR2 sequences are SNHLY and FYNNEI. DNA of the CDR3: TGTGCCAGCAGTGAACCGGGGGATGGCACCGGGGAGCTGTTTTTT. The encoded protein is CASSEPGDGTGELFF.

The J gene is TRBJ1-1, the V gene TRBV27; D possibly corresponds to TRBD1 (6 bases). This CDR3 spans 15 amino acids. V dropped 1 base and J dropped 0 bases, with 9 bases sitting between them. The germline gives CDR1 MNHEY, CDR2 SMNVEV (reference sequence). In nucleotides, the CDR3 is TGTGCCAGCAGTTTATTGGGGGCTGTGAACACTGAAGCTTTCTTT. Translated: CASSLLGAVNTEAFF.

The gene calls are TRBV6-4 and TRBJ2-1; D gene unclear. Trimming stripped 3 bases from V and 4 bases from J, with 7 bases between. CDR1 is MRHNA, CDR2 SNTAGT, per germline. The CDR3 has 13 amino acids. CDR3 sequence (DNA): TGTGCCAGCAGTGAGGGCCAGTACAATGAGCAGTTCTTC. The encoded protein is CASSEGQYNEQFF.

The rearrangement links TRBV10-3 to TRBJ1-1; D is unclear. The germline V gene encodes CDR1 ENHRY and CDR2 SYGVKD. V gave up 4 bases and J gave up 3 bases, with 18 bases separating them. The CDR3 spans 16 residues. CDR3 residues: CAISAHRAGEDTEAFF. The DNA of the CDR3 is TGTGCCATCAGTGCCCACCGGGCGGGTGAAGACACTGAAGCTTTCTTT.

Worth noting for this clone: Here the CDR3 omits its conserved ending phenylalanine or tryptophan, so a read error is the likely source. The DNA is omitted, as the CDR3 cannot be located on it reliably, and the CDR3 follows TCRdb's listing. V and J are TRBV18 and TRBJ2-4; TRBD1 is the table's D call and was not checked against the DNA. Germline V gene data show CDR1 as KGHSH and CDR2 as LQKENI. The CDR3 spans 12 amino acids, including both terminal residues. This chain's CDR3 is CASSSVVLGVTL.

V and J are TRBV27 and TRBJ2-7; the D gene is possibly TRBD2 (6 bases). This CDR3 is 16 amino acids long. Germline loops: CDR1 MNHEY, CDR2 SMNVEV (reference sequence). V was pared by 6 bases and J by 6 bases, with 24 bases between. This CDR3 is CASSNYDRDGGFEQYF. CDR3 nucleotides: TGTGCCAGCAGCAATTATGACCGGGACGGAGGGTTCGAGCAGTACTTC.

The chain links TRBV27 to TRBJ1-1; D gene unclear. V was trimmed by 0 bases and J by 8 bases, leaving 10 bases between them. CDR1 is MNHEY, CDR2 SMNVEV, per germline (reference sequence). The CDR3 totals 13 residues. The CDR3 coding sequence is TGTGCCAGCAGTTTATCGGTGTCCCAGGAAGCTTTCTTT. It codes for CASSLSVSQEAFF.

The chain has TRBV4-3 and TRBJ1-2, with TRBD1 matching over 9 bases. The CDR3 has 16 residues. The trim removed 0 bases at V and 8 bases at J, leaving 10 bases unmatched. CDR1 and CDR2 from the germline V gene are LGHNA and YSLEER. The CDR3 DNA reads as TGCGCCAGCAGCCAAGATGGGACAGGGACGAGTGGCGGCTACACCTTC. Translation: CASSQDGTGTSGGYTF.

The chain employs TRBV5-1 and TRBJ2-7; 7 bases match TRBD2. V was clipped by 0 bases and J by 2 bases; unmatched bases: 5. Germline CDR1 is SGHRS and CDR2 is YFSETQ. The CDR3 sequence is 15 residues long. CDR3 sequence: CASSLGASGTYEQYF. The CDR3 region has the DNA TGCGCCAGCAGCTTGGGCGCTAGCGGTACCTACGAGCAGTACTTC.

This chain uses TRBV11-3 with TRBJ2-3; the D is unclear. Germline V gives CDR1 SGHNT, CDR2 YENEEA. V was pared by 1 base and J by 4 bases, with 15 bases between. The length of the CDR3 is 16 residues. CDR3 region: CASSLGSGKVSDTQYF. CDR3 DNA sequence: TGTGCCAGCAGCTTAGGGTCAGGAAAGGTGTCAGATACGCAGTATTTT.

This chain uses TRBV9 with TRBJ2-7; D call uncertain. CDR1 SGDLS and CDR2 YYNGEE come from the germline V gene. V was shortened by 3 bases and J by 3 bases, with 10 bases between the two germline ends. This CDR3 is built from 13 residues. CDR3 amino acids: CASSARGNYEQYF. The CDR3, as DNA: TGTGCCAGCAGCGCCCGCGGAAACTACGAGCAGTACTTC.

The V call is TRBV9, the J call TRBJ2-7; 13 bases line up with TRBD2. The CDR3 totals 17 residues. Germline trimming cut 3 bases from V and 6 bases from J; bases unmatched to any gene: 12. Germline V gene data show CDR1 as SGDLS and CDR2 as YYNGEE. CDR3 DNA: TGTGCCAGCAGCGAGAGCGGGACTAGCGGGGCTTATTCCGAGCAGTACTTC. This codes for CASSESGTSGAYSEQYF. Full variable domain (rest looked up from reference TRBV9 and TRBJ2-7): DSGVTQTPKHLITATGQRVTLRCSPRSGDLSVYWYQQSLDQGLQFLIQYYNGEERAKGNILERFSAQQFPDLHSELNLSSLELGDSALYFCASSESGTSGAYSEQYFGPGTRLTVT.

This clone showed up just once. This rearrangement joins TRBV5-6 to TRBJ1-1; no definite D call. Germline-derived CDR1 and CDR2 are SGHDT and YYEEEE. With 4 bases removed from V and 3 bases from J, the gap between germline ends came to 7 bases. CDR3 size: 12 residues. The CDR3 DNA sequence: TGTGCCAGCAGCGCACGGTACACTGAAGCTTTCTTT. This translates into CASSARYTEAFF.

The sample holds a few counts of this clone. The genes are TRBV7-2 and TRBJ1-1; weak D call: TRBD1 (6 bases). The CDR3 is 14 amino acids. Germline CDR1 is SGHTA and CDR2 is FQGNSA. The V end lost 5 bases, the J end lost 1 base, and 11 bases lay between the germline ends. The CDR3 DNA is TGTGCCAGCAGCCCCACAGGGTCGAACACTGAAGCTTTCTTT. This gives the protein CASSPTGSNTEAFF.

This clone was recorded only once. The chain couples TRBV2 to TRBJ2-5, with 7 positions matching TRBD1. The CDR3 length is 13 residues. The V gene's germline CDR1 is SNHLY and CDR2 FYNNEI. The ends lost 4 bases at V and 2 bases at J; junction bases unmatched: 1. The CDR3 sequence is CASSGDRQETQYF. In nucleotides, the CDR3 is TGTGCCAGCAGTGGGGACAGACAAGAGACCCAGTACTTC.

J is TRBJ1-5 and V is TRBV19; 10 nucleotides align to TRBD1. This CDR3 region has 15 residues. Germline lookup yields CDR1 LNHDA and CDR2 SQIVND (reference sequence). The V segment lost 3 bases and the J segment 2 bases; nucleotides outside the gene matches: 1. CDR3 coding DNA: TGTGCCAGTAGTATGGGACAGGGGCGCAATCAGCCCCAGCATTTT. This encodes CASSMGQGRNQPQHF.

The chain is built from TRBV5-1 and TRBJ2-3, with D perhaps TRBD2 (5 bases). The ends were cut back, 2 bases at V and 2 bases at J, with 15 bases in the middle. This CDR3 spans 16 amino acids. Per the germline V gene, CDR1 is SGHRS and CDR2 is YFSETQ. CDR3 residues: CASSFFPGLDTDTQYF. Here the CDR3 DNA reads TGCGCCAGCAGCTTTTTCCCTGGACTGGACACAGATACGCAGTATTTT.

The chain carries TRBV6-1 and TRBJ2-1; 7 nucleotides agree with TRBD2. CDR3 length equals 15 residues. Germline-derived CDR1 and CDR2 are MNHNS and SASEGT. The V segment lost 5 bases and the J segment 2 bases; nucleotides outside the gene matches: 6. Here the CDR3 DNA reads TGTGCCAGCAGTTTGGGTAGCGGGCCCTACAATGAGCAGTTCTTC. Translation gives CASSLGSGPYNEQFF.

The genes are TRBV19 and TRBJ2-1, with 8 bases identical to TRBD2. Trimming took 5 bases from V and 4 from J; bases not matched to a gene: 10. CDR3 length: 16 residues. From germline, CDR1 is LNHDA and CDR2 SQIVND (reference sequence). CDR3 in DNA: TGTGCCAGTAGTGTCCTTCCTAGCGGGCGGTACAATGAGCAGTTCTTC. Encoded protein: CASSVLPSGRYNEQFF.

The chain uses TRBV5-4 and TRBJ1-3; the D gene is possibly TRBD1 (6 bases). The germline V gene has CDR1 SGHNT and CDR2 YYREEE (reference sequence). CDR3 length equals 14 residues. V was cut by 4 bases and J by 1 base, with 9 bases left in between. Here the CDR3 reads CASSLGQSGNTIYF. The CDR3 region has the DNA TGTGCCAGCAGCCTGGGACAATCTGGAAACACCATATATTTT.

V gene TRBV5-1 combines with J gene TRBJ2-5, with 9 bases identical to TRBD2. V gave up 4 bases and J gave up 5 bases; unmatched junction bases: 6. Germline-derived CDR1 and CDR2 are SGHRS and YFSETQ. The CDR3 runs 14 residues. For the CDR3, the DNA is TGCGCCAGCAGCCTAAGCGGGGGGCGGGAGACCCAGTACTTC. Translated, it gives CASSLSGGRETQYF.

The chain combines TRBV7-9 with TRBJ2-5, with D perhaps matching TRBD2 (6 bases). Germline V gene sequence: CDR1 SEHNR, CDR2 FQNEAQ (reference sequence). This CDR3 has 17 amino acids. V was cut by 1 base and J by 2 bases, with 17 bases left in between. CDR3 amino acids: CASSLGGGGIRQETQYF. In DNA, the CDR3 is TGTGCCAGCAGCTTAGGGGGAGGCGGCATCCGACAAGAGACCCAGTACTTC.

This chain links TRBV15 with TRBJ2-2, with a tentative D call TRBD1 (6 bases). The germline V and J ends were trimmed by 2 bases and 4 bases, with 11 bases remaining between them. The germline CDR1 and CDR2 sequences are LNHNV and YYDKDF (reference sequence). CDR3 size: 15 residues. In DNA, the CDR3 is TGTGCCACCAGCAGAAGTAGGGGGTTCACCGGGGAGCTGTTTTTT. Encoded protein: CATSRSRGFTGELFF. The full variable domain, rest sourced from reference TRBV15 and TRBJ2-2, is DAMVIQNPRYQVTQFGKPVTLSCSQTLNHNVMYWYQQKSSQAPKLLFHYYDKDFNNEADTPDNFQSRRPNTSFCFLDIRSPGLGDTAMYLCATSRSRGFTGELFFGEGSRLTVL.

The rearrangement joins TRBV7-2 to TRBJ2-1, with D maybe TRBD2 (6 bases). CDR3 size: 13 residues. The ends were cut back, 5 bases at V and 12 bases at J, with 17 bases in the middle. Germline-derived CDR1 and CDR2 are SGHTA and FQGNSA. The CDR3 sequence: CASSPKGLSRQFF. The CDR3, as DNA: TGTGCCAGCAGCCCCAAGGGACTTTCCCGGCAGTTCTTC.

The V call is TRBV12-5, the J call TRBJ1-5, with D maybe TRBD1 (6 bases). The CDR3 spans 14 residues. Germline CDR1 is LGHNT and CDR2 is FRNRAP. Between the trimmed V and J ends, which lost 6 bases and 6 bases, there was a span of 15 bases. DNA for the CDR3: TGTGCTAGTGGCCGCAACAGGGTTACTCAGCCCCAGCATTTT. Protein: CASGRNRVTQPQHF.

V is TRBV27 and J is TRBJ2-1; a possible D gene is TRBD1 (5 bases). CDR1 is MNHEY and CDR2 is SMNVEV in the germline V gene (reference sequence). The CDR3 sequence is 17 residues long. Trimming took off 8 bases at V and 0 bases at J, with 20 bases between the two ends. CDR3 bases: TGTGCCAGCGGCAGAATACCTGACGACAGCTCCTACAATGAGCAGTTCTTC. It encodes CASGRIPDDSSYNEQFF.

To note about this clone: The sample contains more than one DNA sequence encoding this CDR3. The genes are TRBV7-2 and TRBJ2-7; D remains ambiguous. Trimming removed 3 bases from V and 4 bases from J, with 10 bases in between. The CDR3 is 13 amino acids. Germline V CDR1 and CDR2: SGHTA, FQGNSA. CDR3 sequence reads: CASSLANGYEQYF. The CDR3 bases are TGTGCCAGCAGCTTGGCCAACGGGTACGAGCAGTACTTC.

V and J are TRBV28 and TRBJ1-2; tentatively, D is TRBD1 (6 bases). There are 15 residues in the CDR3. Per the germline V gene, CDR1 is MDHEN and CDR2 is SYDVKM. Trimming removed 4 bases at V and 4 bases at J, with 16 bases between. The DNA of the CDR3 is TGTGCCAGCAGTTACAGGGATATGCACCTCTATGGCTACACCTTC. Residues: CASSYRDMHLYGYTF.

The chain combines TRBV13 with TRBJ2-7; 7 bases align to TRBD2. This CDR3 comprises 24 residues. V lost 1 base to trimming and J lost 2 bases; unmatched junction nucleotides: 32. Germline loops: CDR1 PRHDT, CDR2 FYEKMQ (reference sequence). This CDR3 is CASSLVGGSGKNRDQRSLPYEQYF. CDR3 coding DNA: TGTGCCAGCAGCTTAGTAGGAGGAAGCGGGAAAAATCGGGATCAGCGGAGTTTACCCTACGAGCAGTACTTC.

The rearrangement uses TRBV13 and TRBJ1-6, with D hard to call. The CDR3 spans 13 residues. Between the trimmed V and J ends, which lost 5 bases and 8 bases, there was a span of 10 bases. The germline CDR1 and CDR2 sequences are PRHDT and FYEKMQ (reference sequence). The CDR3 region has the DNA TGTGCCAGCAGCCCCAGACAAGATTCACCCCTCCACTTT. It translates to CASSPRQDSPLHF.

CDR3 sequence (DNA): TGTGCCAGCAGCGCTTCGGACAATGAGCAGTTCTTC. Translation gives CASSASDNEQFF. The gene calls are TRBV9 and TRBJ2-1; D remains unclear. Trimming took 3 bases from V and 5 from J, leaving 6 bases between them. This CDR3 has 12 amino acids. Germline V CDR1 and CDR2: SGDLS, YYNGEE. Full variable domain (remainder filled in from reference TRBV9 and TRBJ2-1): DSGVTQTPKHLITATGQRVTLRCSPRSGDLSVYWYQQSLDQGLQFLIQYYNGEERAKGNILERFSAQQFPDLHSELNLSSLELGDSALYFCASSASDNEQFFGPGTRLTVL.